This note documents a single T cell receptor (beta chain) sequence. Its antigen is not yet known. Base qualities were left out, and no much larger clone turns up one base away. These data come from a study of T cell responses to AZD1222 COVID-19 vaccine (dated by TCRdb to about 2021). As for the study more broadly: AZD1222 recipients with second doses at about 4 weeks or about 12 weeks were pooled, because spike-specific TCR depth and breadth did not differ between schedules. Trial participants were enrolled into age subgroups of 18-55, 56-69 and 70-plus years, which contained roughly 140, 27 and 60 TCR-sequenced participants, respectively. TCR sequencing covered over 230 trial participants: roughly 200 given two doses of AZD1222 and 26 given two doses of MenACWY control vaccine.

Findings and caveats that apply to the study as a whole: Because no day 14 peak-response samples were available, repertoires were characterized only after the peak T cell response. A significant rise in spike-specific TCR breadth and depth was observed after two AZD1222 doses relative to day 0 and relative to MenACWY recipients. Reportedly, almost half of the unique spike-specific TCRs recognized epitopes lying outside the regions that are mutated in the B.1.351 and B.1.1.7 variants. CD4 TCRs associated with the vaccine covered the entire spike protein, and the dominant responses were in regions 160-218 and 743-854. Most participants were white British and females outnumbered males, and the authors suggested that clonal diversity may have been underestimated. Only six or seven AZD1222 recipients were SARS-CoV-2 seropositive at baseline, limiting conclusions about previously exposed vaccinees. The 56-69-year group was small, and its depth increase did not reach significance, likely because of low power.

V is cut by 5 bases and J by 3 bases, and the space between the germline ends is 14 bases. Per the germline V gene, SGHTA is the CDR1 and FQGNSA is the CDR2. Measured from the cysteine to the phenylalanine, the CDR3 is 15 residues long. The entry retains the CDR3 DNA only, 45 bases that are in frame from base 1. The time point label of this sample denotes: baseline before first vaccination. Samples from vaccinated people were obtained from the UK trials COV001 and COV002, which included a single-blind randomized controlled phase 2/3 trial of AZD1222 (ChAdOx1 nCoV-19) in healthy adults. Trial participant PBMC samples were collected at day 0 and day 28 after the second dose for TCRbeta chain sequencing. The CDR3 regions of human TCRbeta chains were analyzed by immunosequencing. On the study's bioinformatics: Repertoire TCRs were checked for matches against a reference library of SARS-CoV-2-specific TCRs that had been generated using the MIRA antigen-specificity platform. Breadth was defined as the fraction of unique TCRs that were SARS-CoV-2-associated, and depth was defined as the fraction of total T cells that were SARS-CoV-2-associated. Each spike-specific TCR was assigned to its reactive spike region and to a CD4 or CD8 class using the MIRA data. Log10-transformed breadth and depth values were compared by one-way ANOVA with Sidak's multiple comparisons tests. TCRdb re-hosts the immuneACCESS table, in-frame sequences only. Its copies lack some clones; in the studies checked, an unresolved V gene accounts for under half of them, and the cause for the rest is not known. The V and J calls and clone size are taken from that table; D and trimming were inferred from the DNA. A total of 160,000 or so clones appear in this sample, around 93% of them only once. Clones ranked in the top ten supply approximately 4.8% of the sample.

The material was peripheral blood, obtained on day 0 of AZD1222 vaccination. The V and J genes are TRBV7-2 and TRBJ1-3; there is no confident call for the D gene. The receptor comes from an adult in good health. The CDR3 loop reads CASSLDGPLGNTIYF. The DNA is TGTGCCAGCAGCCTAGACGGCCCTCTTGGAAACACCATATATTTT.